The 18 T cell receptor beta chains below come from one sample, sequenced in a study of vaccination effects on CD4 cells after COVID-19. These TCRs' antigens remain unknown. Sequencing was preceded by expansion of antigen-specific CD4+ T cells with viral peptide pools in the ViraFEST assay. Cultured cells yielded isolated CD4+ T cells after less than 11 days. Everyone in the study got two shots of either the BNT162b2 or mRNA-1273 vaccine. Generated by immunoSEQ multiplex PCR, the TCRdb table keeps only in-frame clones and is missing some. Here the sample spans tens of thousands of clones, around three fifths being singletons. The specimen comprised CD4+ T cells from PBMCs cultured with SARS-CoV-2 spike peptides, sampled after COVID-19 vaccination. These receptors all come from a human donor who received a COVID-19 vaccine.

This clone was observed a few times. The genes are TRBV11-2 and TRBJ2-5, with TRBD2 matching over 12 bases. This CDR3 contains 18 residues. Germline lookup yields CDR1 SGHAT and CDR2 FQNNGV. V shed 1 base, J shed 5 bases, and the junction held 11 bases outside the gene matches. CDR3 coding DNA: TGTGCCAGCAGCTTAGGTCGGCTAGCGGGGGGGCCTAGGGAGACCCAGTACTTC. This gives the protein CASSLGRLAGGPRETQYF.

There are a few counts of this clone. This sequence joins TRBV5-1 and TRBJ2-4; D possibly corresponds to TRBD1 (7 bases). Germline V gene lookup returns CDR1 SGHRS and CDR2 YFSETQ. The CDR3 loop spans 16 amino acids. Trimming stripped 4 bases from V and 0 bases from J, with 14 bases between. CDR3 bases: TGCGCCAGCAGCGGAGGGACAGACCTAGCCAAAAACATTCAGTACTTC. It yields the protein CASSGGTDLAKNIQYF. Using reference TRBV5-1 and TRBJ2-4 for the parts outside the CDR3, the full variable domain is KAGVTQTPRYLIKTRGQQVTLSCSPISGHRSVSWYQQTPGQGLQFLFEYFSETQRNKGNFPGRFSGRQFSNSRSEMNVSTLELGDSALYLCASSGGTDLAKNIQYFGAGTRLSVL.

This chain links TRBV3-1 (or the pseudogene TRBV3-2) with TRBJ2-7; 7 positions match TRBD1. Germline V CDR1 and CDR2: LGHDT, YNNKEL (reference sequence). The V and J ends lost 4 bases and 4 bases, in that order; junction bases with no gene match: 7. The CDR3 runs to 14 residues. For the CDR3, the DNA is TGTGCCAGCAGCCCGACAACAGGGGTATACGAGCAGTACTTC. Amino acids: CASSPTTGVYEQYF.

The CDR3 coding sequence is TGTGCCAGCAGCCAAGCCCCCTTCGGGACAGGGCTTTACGAGCAGTACTTC. This gives the protein CASSQAPFGTGLYEQYF. The genes are TRBV3-1 (or the pseudogene TRBV3-2) and TRBJ2-7; TRBD1 agrees at 9 bases. Germline-derived CDR1 and CDR2 are LGHDT and YNNKEL (reference sequence). With 1 base clipped from V and 4 bases from J, the junction kept 11 bases outside the gene matches. The length of the CDR3 is 17 residues.

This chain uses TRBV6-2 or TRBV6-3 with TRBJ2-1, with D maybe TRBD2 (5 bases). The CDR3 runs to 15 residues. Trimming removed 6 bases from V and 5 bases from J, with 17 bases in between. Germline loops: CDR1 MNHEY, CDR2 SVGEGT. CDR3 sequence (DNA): TGTGCCAGCAGCCAATTGACGGGATCGAACAATGAGCAGTTCTTC. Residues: CASSQLTGSNNEQFF.

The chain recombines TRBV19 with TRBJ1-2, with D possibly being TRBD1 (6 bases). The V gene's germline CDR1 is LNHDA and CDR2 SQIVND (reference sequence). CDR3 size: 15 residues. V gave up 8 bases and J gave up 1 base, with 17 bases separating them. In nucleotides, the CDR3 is TGTGCCAGTGAGACAGGATCCGCTAATAACTATGGCTACACCTTC. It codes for CASETGSANNYGYTF.

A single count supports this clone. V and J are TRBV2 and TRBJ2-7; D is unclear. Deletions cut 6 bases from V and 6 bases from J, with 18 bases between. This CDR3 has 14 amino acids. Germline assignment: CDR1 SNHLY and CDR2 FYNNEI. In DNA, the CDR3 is TGTGCCAGCAGGACTCGATCCCTAGAGGCCGAGCAGTACTTC. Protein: CASRTRSLEAEQYF.

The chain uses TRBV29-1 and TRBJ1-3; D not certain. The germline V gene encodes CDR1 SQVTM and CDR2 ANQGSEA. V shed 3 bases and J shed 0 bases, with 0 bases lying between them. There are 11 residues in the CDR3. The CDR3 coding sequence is TGCAGCGTTGACTCTGGAAACACCATATATTTT. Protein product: CSVDSGNTIYF.

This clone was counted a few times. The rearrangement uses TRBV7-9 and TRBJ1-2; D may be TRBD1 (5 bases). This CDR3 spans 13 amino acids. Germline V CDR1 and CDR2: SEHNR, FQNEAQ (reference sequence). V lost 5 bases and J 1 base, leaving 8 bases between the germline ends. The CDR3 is CASSRGDNYGYTF. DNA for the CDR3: TGTGCCAGCAGCAGAGGGGATAACTATGGCTACACCTTC.

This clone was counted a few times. The CDR3 here is CASSIFGQGYDEQFF. CDR3 in DNA: TGTGCCAGTAGTATATTTGGACAGGGTTATGATGAGCAGTTCTTC. This sequence joins TRBV19 and TRBJ2-1; TRBD1 aligns across 8 bases. V was clipped by 2 bases and J by 8 bases; unmatched bases: 8. CDR3 length: 15 amino acids. Per the germline V gene, CDR1 is LNHDA and CDR2 is SQIVND (reference sequence).

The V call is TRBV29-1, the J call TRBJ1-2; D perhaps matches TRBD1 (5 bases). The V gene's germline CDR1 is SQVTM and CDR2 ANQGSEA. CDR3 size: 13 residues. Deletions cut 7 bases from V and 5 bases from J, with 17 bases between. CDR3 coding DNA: TGCAGCGCGGGTCGAGGGGATGGGTATGGCTACACCTTC. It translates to CSAGRGDGYGYTF.

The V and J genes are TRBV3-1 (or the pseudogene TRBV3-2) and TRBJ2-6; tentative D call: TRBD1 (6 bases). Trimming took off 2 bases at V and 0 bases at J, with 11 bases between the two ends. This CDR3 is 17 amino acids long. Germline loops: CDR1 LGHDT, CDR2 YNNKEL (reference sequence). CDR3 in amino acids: CASSQQPGVSGANVLTF. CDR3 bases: TGTGCCAGCAGCCAACAGCCAGGGGTCTCTGGGGCCAACGTCCTGACTTTC.

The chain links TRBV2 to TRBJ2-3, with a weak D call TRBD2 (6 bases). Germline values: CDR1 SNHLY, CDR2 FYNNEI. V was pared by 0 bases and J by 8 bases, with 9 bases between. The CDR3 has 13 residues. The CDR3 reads CASSEASAGTQYF. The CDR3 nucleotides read TGTGCCAGCAGTGAAGCCTCAGCGGGTACGCAGTATTTT.

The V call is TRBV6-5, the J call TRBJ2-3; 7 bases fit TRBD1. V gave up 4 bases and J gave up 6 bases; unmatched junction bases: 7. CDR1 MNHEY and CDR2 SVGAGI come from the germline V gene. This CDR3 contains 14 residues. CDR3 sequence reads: CASSFRQGGDTQYF. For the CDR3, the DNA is TGTGCCAGCAGTTTTAGACAGGGCGGCGATACGCAGTATTTT.

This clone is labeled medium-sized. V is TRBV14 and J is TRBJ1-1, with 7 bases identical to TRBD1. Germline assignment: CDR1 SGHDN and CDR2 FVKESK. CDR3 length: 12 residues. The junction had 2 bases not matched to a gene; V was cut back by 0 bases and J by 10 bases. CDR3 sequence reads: CASSQDAGGAFF. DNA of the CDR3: TGTGCCAGCAGCCAAGATGCAGGGGGAGCTTTCTTT.

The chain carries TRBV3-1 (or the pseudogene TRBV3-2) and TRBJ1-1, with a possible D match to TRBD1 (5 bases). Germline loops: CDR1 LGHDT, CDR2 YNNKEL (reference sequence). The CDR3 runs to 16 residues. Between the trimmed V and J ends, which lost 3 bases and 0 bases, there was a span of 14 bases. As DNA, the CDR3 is TGTGCCAGCAGCCAGGGGGTCGGAAGGATGAACACTGAAGCTTTCTTT. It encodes CASSQGVGRMNTEAFF.

In DNA form, the CDR3 reads TGCGCCACCCAGACTACCTACAATGAGCAGTTCTTC. It yields the protein CATQTTYNEQFF. The chain combines TRBV10-2 with TRBJ2-1, with D possibly matching TRBD2 (5 bases). Germline assignment: CDR1 WSHSY and CDR2 SAAADI. CDR3 length: 12 residues. V was cut by 10 bases and J by 2 bases, with 9 bases left in between.

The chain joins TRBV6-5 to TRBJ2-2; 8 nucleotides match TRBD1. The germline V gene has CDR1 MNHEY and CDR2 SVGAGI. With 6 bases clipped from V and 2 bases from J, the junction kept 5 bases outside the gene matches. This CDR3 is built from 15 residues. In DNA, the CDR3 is TGTGCCAGCAGACCTGGACAGGGCAACACCGGGGAGCTGTTTTTT. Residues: CASRPGQGNTGELFF.